The 3 T cell receptor beta chains below all came from one sample that was sequenced in a study of T cell responses to AZD1222 COVID-19 vaccine. The assay was immunoSEQ multiplex PCR, and TCRdb's table has in-frame clones only and misses some. The sample records around 120,000 clones, 88% being singletons. The sequenced sample was peripheral blood, obtained on day 0 of AZD1222 vaccination. The source of these receptors is an adult in good health.

This clone was counted a single time. The V gene is TRBV7-3, the J gene TRBJ2-2; the D gene is possibly TRBD1 (6 bases). This CDR3 contains 15 residues. Germline lookup yields CDR1 SGHTA and CDR2 FQGTGA. Trimming removed 3 bases at V and 4 bases at J, with 12 bases between. The CDR3 nucleotides are TGTGCCAGCAGCTTGGGGACATACCTCACCGGGGAGCTGTTTTTT. This translates into CASSLGTYLTGELFF.

This clone came up a few times. The chain combines TRBV7-2 with TRBJ1-1; D unclear. Per the germline V gene, CDR1 is SGHTA and CDR2 is FQGNSA. V was pared by 3 bases and J by 9 bases, with 5 bases between. This CDR3 contains 10 residues. The CDR3 DNA is TGTGCCAGCAGCTTTCCAAAAGCTTTCTTT. It is translated as CASSFPKAFF.

The chain is built from TRBV11-3 and TRBJ2-1; the D call may be TRBD1 or TRBD2 (5 bases each). This CDR3 comprises 14 residues. Between the trimmed V and J ends, which lost 0 bases and 9 bases, there was a span of 12 bases. In germline, CDR1 is SGHNT, CDR2 YENEEA. Here the CDR3 DNA reads TGTGCCAGCAGCTTAGACCGAGGGGTTGGTGAGCAGTTCTTC. Its translation is CASSLDRGVGEQFF.